The clone carrying this T cell receptor (beta chain) has a count of ten or more. Per the original methods: A per-sample median of about 96,000 TCRs was observed, with a range of roughly 20,000 to 750,000. TCRdb ran MiXCR on the RACE reads and lists one entry per CDR3 protein. TCRdb's processing, not the authors', yielded these V and J calls. The top ten hold approximately 1.3% of the sample, which has approximately 89,000 distinct CDR3 sequences, 6.6% seen once. This sample stems from a study of human T cells and chemical hapten exposure. The CDR3 sequence is 15 residues long. Trimming took 0 bases from V and 5 from J, leaving 14 bases between them. CDR1 and CDR2 from the germline V gene are SGDLS and YYNGEE. Regarding time point: patch test 2, 6 weeks after DPC sensitization. Treatment specified: therapeutic diphenylcyclopropenone sensitization with weekly scalp DPC.

This TCR was sampled from a young woman with alopecia areata. Some clones in this sample may be carry-over from other donors' samples. The material sequenced was whole blood, taken in connection with sensitization to the hapten diphenylcyclopropenone (DPC). The chain links TRBV9 to TRBJ1-1; D is ambiguous. The CDR3 sequence is CASSVDNILVTEAFF. The CDR3 nucleotides are TGTGCCAGCAGCGTAGATAACATATTGGTTACTGAAGCTTTCTTT. Full variable domain (remainder filled in from reference TRBV9 and TRBJ1-1): DSGVTQTPKHLITATGQRVTLRCSPRSGDLSVYWYQQSLDQGLQFLIQYYNGEERAKGNILERFSAQQFPDLHSELNLSSLELGDSALYFCASSVDNILVTEAFFGQGTRLTVV.